This T cell receptor (beta chain) derives from a study of blood T cell repertoires in COVID-19. Turning to the study itself: From the United States, Italy and Spain came samples of acute and convalescent COVID-19.

Original methodology: Amplifying reference gene primers gave estimates of nucleated cell counts. Assay used: immunoSEQ multiplex PCR; TCRdb lists only in-frame clones, some missing. D and trimming come from the DNA, and the V and J calls and clone size come from that table. The repertoire holds 90,000 or so clones, with approximately 89% as singletons. The germline gives CDR1 SGHNT, CDR2 YYREEE (reference sequence). The CDR3 runs to 13 residues. The germline V and J ends were trimmed by 2 bases and 2 bases, with 8 bases remaining between them. This sequence originates from a woman aged 80 or over with active COVID-19. The chain employs TRBV5-4 and TRBJ2-7; D unresolved. Source material: peripheral blood. The CDR3 region is CASSFGGTYEQYF. In DNA, the CDR3 is TGTGCCAGCAGCTTCGGCGGTACCTACGAGCAGTACTTC.